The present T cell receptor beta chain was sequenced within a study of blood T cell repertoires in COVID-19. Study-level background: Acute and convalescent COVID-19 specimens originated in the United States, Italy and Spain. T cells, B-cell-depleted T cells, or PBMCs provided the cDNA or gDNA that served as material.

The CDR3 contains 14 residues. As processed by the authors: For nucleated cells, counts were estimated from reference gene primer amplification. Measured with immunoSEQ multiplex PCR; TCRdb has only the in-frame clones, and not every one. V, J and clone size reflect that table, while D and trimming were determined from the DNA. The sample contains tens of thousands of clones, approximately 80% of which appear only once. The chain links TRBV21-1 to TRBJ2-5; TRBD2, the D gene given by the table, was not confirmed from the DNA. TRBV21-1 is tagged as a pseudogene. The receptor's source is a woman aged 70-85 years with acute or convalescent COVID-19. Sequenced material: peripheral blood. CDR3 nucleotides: TGTGCCAGCAGCAGGGGGGGGCGCCAAGAGACCCAGTACTTC. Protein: CASSRGGRQETQYF.